The rows below give T cell receptor beta chains drawn from one sample of a study of T cell repertoires in cytomegalovirus infection. TCRdb re-called the reads with MiXCR, one entry per CDR3 protein. This repertoire shows more than 400,000 distinct CDR3 sequences, around a quarter found once; its top ten account for over 10%. The sample was PBMCs. These receptor sequences come from a human donor in good health (CMV status not recorded). Some clones in this sample may be carry-over from other donors' samples. The CDR3 runs from the conserved cysteine through the conserved F or W. The D gene is left open where the match is weak. Clone size appears in some rows only: once, few, many, or a class for an expanded clone.

clone_size	d_call	j_call	v_call	cdr3_nt	cdr3_aa
-	TRBD1	TRBJ1-5	TRBV18	TGTGCCAGCTCACCGGGACAGGGGGGACGAGGCAATCAGCCCCAGCATTTT	CASSPGQGGRGNQPQHF
-	TRBD2	TRBJ2-3	TRBV7-6	TGTGCCAGCAGTCTAGGGCTAGCGGGAGGGCCGTCAAGCACAGATACGCAGTATTTT	CASSLGLAGGPSSTDTQYF
few	-	TRBJ2-1	TRBV14	TGTGCCAGCAGTCATCCTGGCTGGGGCCGGGATGAGCAGTTCTTC	CASSHPGWGRDEQFF
few	TRBD2	TRBJ2-5	TRBV11-3	TGTGCCAGCAGCTCCGGGACTAGCGGCAACCAAGAGACCCAGTACTTC	CASSSGTSGNQETQYF
few	-	TRBJ1-4	TRBV20-1	TGCAGTGCTGGGAAACCTGGGGCTAATGAAAAACTGTTTTTT	CSAGKPGANEKLFF
few	TRBD2	TRBJ2-3	TRBV28	TGTGCCAGCAGTTTCCTCCTAGGACTAGCGGGAGGGAACGCAGATACGCAGTATTTT	CASSFLLGLAGGNADTQYF
few	TRBD1	TRBJ2-7	TRBV6-5	TGTGCCAGCAGTCAGACAGGGGAAGTTTACGAGCAGTACTTC	CASSQTGEVYEQYF
-	-	TRBJ2-1	TRBV6-2/TRBV6-3	TGTGCCAGCAGCTCAACTAGCTATGCTGAGCAGTTCTTC	CASSSTSYAEQFF
-	-	TRBJ2-2	TRBV7-9	TGTGCCAGCAGCCGACCCGGGACAACGAACACCGGGGAGCTGTTTTTT	CASSRPGTTNTGELFF
-	TRBD1	TRBJ1-5	TRBV6-6	TGTGCCGGAGGGGGGCAGGGGGGACGTCAGCCCCAGCATTTT	CAGGGQGGRQPQHF
-	TRBD1	TRBJ2-7	TRBV20-1	TGCAGTGCCGACAGGGGGAACGAGCAGTACTTC	CSADRGNEQYF
many	-	TRBJ1-1	TRBV19	TGTGCCAGTAGTATGAGGGGATTAAACACTGAAGCTTTCTTT	CASSMRGLNTEAFF
few	TRBD2	TRBJ2-4	TRBV27	TGTGCCAGCAAGGCGGGAGGGATCGACAAAAACATTCAGTACTTC	CASKAGGIDKNIQYF
-	-	TRBJ2-5	TRBV19	TGTGCCAGTAGTATGTTTCAGGGCCAAGAGACCCAGTACTTC	CASSMFQGQETQYF
-	-	TRBJ2-3	TRBV6-2/TRBV6-3	TGTGCCAGCAGTTCCGGGCCGTGGACGCAGTATTTT	CASSSGPWTQYF
-	-	TRBJ2-7	TRBV27	TGTGCCAGCAGATCGGAAGGGACCATTACCTACGAGCAGTACTTC	CASRSEGTITYEQYF
few	TRBD1	TRBJ1-1	TRBV6-2/TRBV6-3	TGTGCCAGCAGAATAGCCGGGACAGTTGAAGCTTTCTTT	CASRIAGTVEAFF